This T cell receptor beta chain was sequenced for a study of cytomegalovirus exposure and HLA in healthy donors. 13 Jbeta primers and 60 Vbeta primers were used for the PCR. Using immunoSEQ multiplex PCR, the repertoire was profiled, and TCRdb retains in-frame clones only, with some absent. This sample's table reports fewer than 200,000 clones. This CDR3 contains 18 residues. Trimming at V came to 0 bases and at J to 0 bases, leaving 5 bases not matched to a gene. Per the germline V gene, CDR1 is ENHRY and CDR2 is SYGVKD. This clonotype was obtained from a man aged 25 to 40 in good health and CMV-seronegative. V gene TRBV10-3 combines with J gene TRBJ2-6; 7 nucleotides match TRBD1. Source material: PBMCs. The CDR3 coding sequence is TGTGCCATCAGTGAGTCCGCAGGGGGTAGCTCTGGGGCCAACGTCCTGACTTTC. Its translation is CAISESAGGSSGANVLTF.